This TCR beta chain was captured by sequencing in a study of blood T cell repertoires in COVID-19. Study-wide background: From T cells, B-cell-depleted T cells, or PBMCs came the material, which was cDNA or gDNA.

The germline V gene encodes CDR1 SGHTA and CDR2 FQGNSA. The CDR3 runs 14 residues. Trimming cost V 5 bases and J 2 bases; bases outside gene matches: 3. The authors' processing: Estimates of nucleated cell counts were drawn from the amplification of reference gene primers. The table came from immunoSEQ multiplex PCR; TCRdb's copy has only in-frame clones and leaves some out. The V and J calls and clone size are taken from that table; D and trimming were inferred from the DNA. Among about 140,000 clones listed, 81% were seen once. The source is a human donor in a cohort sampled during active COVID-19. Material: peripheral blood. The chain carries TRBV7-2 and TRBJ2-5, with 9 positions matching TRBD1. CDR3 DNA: TGTGCCAGCAGCCCACAGGGGGCTCAAGAGACCCAGTACTTC. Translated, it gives CASSPQGAQETQYF.